This TCR beta chain is drawn from a study of regulatory T cells in long-lasting Graves disease. The CDR3 length is 10 residues. Germline CDR1 is GTSNPN and CDR2 is SVGIG (reference sequence). V dropped 8 bases and J dropped 14 bases, with 18 bases sitting between them. Time point described: newly diagnosed GD, antithyroid drugs for less than 3 months. Making the TCR library involved RNA that had been extracted from PBMCs. Construction of the TCR beta libraries employed iRepertoire HTBI primers in conjunction with Arm-PCR of CDR3 regions. TCRdb independently ran MiXCR on the multiplex PCR reads; one entry per CDR3 protein. The data hold 500,000 to 700,000 distinct CDR3 sequences, with roughly 16% observed a single time. These records were also assigned to another study, of T cells in Graves' hyperthyroidism and ophthalmopathy.

This material consisted of peripheral blood mononuclear cells (PBMCs), taken at new diagnosis, from a patient treated with antithyroid drugs. J is TRBJ1-2 and V is TRBV30; D uncertain. This receptor was taken from a woman aged 30 to 39 with Graves disease. CDR3 sequence reads: CAIQGTAWTF. The CDR3 DNA reads TGTGCCATTCAAGGAACGGCTTGGACCTTC. Variable domain in full (rest from reference TRBV30 and TRBJ1-2): SQTIHQWPATLVQPVGSPLSLECTVEGTSNPNLYWYRQAAGRGLQLLFYSVGIGQISSEVPQNLSASRPQDRQFILSSKKLLLSDSGFYLCAIQGTAWTFGSGTRLTVV.